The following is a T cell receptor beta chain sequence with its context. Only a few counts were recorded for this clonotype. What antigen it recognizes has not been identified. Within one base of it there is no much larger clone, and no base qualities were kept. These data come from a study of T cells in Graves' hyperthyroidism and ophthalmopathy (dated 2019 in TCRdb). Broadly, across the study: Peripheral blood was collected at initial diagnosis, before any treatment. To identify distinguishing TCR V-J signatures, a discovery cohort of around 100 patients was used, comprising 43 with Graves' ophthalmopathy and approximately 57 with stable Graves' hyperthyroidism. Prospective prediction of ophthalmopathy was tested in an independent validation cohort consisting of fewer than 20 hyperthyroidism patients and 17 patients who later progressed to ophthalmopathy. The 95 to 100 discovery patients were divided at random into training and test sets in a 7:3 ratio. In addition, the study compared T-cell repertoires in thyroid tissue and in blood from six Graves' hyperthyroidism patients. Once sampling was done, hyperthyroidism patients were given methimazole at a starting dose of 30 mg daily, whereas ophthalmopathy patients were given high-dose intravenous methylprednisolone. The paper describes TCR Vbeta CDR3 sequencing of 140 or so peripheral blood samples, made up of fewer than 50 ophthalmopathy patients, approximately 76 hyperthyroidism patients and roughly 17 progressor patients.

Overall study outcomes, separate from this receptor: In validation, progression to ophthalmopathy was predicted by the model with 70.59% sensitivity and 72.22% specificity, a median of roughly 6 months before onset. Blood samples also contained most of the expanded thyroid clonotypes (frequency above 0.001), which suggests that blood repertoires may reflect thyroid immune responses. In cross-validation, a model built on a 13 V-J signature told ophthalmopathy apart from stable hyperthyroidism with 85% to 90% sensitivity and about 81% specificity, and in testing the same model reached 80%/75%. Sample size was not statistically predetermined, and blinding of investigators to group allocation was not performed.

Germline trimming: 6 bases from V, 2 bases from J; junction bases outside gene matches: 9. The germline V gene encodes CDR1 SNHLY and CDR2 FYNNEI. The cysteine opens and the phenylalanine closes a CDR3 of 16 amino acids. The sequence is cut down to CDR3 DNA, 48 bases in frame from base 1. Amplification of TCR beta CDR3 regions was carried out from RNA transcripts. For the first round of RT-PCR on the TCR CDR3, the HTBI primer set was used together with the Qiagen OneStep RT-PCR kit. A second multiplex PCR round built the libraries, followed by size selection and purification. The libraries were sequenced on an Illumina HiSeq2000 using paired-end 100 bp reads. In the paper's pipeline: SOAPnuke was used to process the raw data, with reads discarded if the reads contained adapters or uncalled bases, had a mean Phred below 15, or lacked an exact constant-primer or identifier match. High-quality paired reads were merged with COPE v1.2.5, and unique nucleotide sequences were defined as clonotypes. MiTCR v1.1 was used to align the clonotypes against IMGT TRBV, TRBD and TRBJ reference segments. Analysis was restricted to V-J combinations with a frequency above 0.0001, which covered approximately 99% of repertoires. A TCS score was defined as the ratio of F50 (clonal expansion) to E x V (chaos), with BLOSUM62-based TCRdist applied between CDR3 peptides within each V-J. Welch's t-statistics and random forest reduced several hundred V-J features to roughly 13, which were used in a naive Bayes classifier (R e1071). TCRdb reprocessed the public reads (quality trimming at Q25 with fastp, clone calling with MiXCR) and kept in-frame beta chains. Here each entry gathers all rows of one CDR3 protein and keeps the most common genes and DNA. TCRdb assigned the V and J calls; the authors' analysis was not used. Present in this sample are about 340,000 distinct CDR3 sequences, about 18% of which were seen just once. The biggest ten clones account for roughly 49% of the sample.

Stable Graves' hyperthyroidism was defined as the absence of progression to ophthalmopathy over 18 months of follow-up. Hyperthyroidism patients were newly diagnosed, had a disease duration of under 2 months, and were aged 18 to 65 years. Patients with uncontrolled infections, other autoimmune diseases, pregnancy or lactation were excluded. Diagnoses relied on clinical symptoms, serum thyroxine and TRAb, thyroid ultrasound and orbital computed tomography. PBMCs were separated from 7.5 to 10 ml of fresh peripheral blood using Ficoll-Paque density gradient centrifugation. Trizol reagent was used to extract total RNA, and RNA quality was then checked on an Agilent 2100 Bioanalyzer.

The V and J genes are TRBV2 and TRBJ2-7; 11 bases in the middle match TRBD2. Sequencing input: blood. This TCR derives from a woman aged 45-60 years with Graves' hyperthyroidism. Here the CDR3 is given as CASRDILAGAPYEQYF. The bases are TGTGCCAGCAGGGACATACTAGCGGGGGCCCCCTACGAGCAGTACTTC.